At least ten counts were recorded for the clone carrying this TCR beta chain. This entry comes from a study of T-cell reconstitution after alpha-beta-depleted transplantation in children. For TCRbeta, the library was prepared with unique molecular identifiers. Via MiXCR, TCRdb re-called the PCR reads, giving one row per CDR3 protein. Of around 340,000 distinct CDR3 sequences listed, approximately 12% are singletons. The clonotype comes from a human donor who donated a stem cell graft to a child with Fanconi anemia. This sample comprised PBMCs, obtained from the stem cell graft.

CDR3 in amino acids: CSAKTSAETQYF. The CDR3, as DNA: TGCAGCGCCAAGACTAGCGCAGAGACCCAGTACTTC. This rearrangement joins TRBV29-1 to TRBJ2-5; 8 bases are a match to TRBD2. Germline V gene sequence: CDR1 SQVTM, CDR2 ANQGSEA. This CDR3 is built from 12 residues. The ends lost 7 bases at V and 4 bases at J; junction bases unmatched: 5.